This passage covers 8 T cell receptor beta chains from one sample sequenced in a study of T-cell reconstitution after alpha-beta-depleted transplantation in children. As it was prepared, the TCRbeta library received unique molecular identifiers. Via MiXCR, TCRdb re-called the PCR reads, giving one row per CDR3 protein. The sample holds some 300,000 distinct CDR3 sequences, over 9% seen once. The starting material was PBMCs, obtained before TCRalphabeta/CD19-depleted stem cell transplant. The source of these receptors is a boy younger than two with acute myeloid leukemia, due to receive a stem cell transplant.

The chain combines TRBV14 with TRBJ2-3, with D perhaps TRBD2 (5 bases). V was trimmed by 0 bases and J by 4 bases, leaving 14 bases between them. The CDR3 covers 16 residues. The V gene's germline CDR1 is SGHDN and CDR2 FVKESK. The CDR3 bases are TGTGCCAGCAGCCAAGACGTACAGAGGGCAGCAGATACGCAGTATTTT. It yields the protein CASSQDVQRAADTQYF.

The sample holds many counts of this clonotype. The rearrangement links TRBV7-2 to TRBJ2-1, with D hard to call. CDR1 and CDR2 (germline): SGHTA, FQGNSA. The V end lost 1 base, the J end lost 5 bases, and 6 bases lay between the germline ends. The CDR3 is made up of 13 amino acids. The DNA of the CDR3 is TGTGCCAGCAGCTTAGAGGCCCACAATGAGCAGTTCTTC. This sequence encodes CASSLEAHNEQFF. Full variable domain (remainder filled in from reference TRBV7-2 and TRBJ2-1): GAGVSQSPSNKVTEKGKDVELRCDPISGHTALYWYRQSLGQGLEFLIYFQGNSAPDKSGLPSDRFSAERTGGSVSTLTIQRTQQEDSAVYLCASSLEAHNEQFFGPGTRLTVL.

This clonotype was recorded a few times. J is TRBJ2-7 and V is TRBV10-2; 9 positions match TRBD2. The V gene's germline CDR1 is WSHSY and CDR2 SAAADI. The CDR3 has 14 residues. J was trimmed by 2 bases and V by 7 bases; bases with no gene match: 6. The CDR3 spells CASTPSGIPYEQYF. The CDR3 coding sequence is TGCGCCAGCACCCCTAGCGGGATCCCCTACGAGCAGTACTTC.

This clonotype was seen only a few times. V is TRBV15 and J is TRBJ2-7; TRBD2 matches at 10 bases. J gave up 3 bases and V 5 bases, and 13 bases lay outside the gene matches. CDR1 and CDR2 (germline): LNHNV, YYDKDF (reference sequence). The CDR3 length is 17 residues. In DNA form, the CDR3 reads TGTGCCACCAGCCTATACCCCCTTGGACTAGCGGACTACGAGCAGTACTTC. Translating it yields CATSLYPLGLADYEQYF.

This clonotype has just a few counts. The gene calls are TRBV7-8 and TRBJ2-2, with 7 bases lining up with TRBD1. J gave up 3 bases and V 0 bases, and 13 bases lay outside the gene matches. Germline V lookup: CDR1 SGHVS, CDR2 FQNEAQ. The length of the CDR3 is 19 residues. CDR3 DNA: TGTGCCAGCAGCTTAGCAATGGGCGGGCCGGGACAGTACACCGGGGAGCTGTTTTTT. Translating gives CASSLAMGGPGQYTGELFF.

This clonotype was seen a few times. The rearrangement links TRBV15 to TRBJ1-5, with D perhaps matching TRBD1 (5 bases). V gave up 11 bases and J gave up 7 bases, with 15 bases separating them. Per germline, CDR1 LNHNV and CDR2 YYDKDF (reference sequence). The CDR3 has 12 residues. The CDR3 sequence is CADSGWKQPQHF. CDR3 bases: TGTGCCGACAGTGGGTGGAAGCAGCCCCAGCATTTT. The full variable domain, its missing parts supplied by reference TRBV15 and TRBJ1-5, is DAMVIQNPRYQVTQFGKPVTLSCSQTLNHNVMYWYQQKSSQAPKLLFHYYDKDFNNEADTPDNFQSRRPNTSFCFLDIRSPGLGDTAMYLCADSGWKQPQHFGDGTRLSIL.

The J gene is TRBJ2-1, the V gene TRBV12-3 or TRBV12-4, with TRBD2 matching 10 bases. The V segment lost 6 bases and the J segment 4 bases; nucleotides outside the gene matches: 6. This CDR3 spans 15 amino acids. CDR3 in amino acids: CASSPGSGGYNEQFF. The DNA of the CDR3 is TGTGCCAGCAGCCCAGGTAGCGGGGGGTACAATGAGCAGTTCTTC.

In its sample, this clonotype was seen many times. The chain links TRBV27 to TRBJ2-7; D perhaps matches TRBD1 (5 bases). V was pared by 6 bases and J by 3 bases, with 15 bases between. Germline V gene data show CDR1 as MNHEY and CDR2 as SMNVEV (reference sequence). This CDR3 is 14 amino acids long. The CDR3 region is CASRSIDSFYEQYF. The DNA for the CDR3 is TGTGCCAGCAGATCCATTGACAGCTTCTACGAGCAGTACTTC.